This T cell receptor beta chain appears in the sequencing data of a study of cytomegalovirus exposure and HLA in healthy donors. Overall study results and limits: The productive fraction for most TCR beta V segments was about 90% or about 30% in an earlier analysis. Later work found that TCR association rates differed between HLA loci; DRB1 had the most and HLA-C the fewest.

Donors had nominal health at sampling but likely had unrecorded immune exposures. The PCR had 60 Vbeta and 13 Jbeta primers. In the source study's methods: In a later analysis, around 10 million of about 80 million unique beta chains occurred in at least two donors. Some clones are missing from TCRdb's copy, which holds only in-frame ones; the method was immunoSEQ multiplex PCR. Clonal size and the V and J genes are those of that table, whereas D and trimming came from the DNA. Of some 150,000 clones in the sample, 70% to 85% were seen once. A remark on this clone: Its antigen remains unidentified.

CDR1 is SGHDT and CDR2 is YYEEEE in the germline V gene. V lost 4 bases and J lost 4; bases outside the gene matches: 7. This CDR3 spans 15 amino acids. The chain uses TRBV5-6 and TRBJ1-2; 10 bases are shared with TRBD1. The source of this sequence is a man aged 25 to 45 in good health and CMV-seropositive. Sequencing was performed on PBMCs. The CDR3 nucleotides are TGTGCCAGCAGCGTGACAGGGGGCGCTGGCTATGGCTACACCTTC. Its translation is CASSVTGGAGYGYTF.